This T cell receptor (beta chain) was found in a study of neoadjuvant anti-PD-1 for oral cavity cancer. Points from the study as a whole: Expansion of preexisting intratumoral clones was suggested to aid response. Higher pretreatment Treg/Th17 ratios tracked higher pretreatment blood clonality.

CDR1 is SGHRS, CDR2 YFSETQ, per germline. Trimming pared 2 bases from V and 2 bases from J, leaving 3 bases between. The CDR3 has 12 amino acids. The repertoire was sequenced with immunoSEQ multiplex PCR; TCRdb's copy has only in-frame clones and lacks some. This sample has fewer than 7,500 clones, with 50% to 70% found just once. This clone has only a few counts. Antigen: not known. The patients had HPV-negative, locally advanced oral cavity squamous cell carcinoma. This sample comprised tumor tissue, obtained before nivolumab (anti-PD-1) treatment. The chain couples TRBV5-1 to TRBJ2-3; the D is unclear. This sequence was found in a person between 40 and 85 years old with oral cavity squamous cell carcinoma. The CDR3 is CASSLNTDTQYF. In DNA, the CDR3 is TGCGCCAGCAGCTTAAACACAGATACGCAGTATTTT.